This T cell receptor beta chain was found in a study of cytomegalovirus exposure and HLA in healthy donors. V lost 3 bases and J lost 6; bases outside the gene matches: 2. The CDR3 runs 14 residues. Germline lookup yields CDR1 LNHDA and CDR2 SQIVND (reference sequence). The PCR made use of 60 Vbeta and 13 Jbeta primers. Profiled with immunoSEQ multiplex PCR; TCRdb holds only in-frame clones, not every one. Of over 150,000 clones listed, 80% are singletons. The study, taken as a whole, reports: A later analysis reportedly found that, within productive TCRs, an Asian-associated ancestry cluster had fewer N-insertions than the mean observed across the approximately 600 donors. Researchers reported from a later analysis that most CMV-associated TCR beta chains appeared HLA-restricted. According to reports, the classifier identified cytomegalovirus status with high specificity and sensitivity. According to an earlier analysis, most TCR beta V segments yielded productive rearrangements about 90% or about 30% of the time.

In regard to this clone: Its specificity is not known.

The sequencing input was PBMCs. This receptor was identified in a woman aged 40 to 50 in good health and CMV-seropositive. This chain links TRBV19 with TRBJ2-5, with TRBD1 identical over 12 bases. The CDR3 here is CASSIRDRGQTQYF. The CDR3 DNA reads TGTGCCAGTAGTATCCGGGACAGGGGGCAGACCCAGTACTTC.